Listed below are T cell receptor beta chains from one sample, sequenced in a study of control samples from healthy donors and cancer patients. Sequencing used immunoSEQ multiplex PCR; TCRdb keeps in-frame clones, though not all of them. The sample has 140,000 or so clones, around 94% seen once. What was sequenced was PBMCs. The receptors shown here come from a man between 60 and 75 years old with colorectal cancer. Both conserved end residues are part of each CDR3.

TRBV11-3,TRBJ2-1,CASSLGIGDYNEQFF
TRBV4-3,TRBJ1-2,CASSQERENYGYTF
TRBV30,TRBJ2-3,CAWSGTATDTQYF
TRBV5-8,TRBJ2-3,CASSLVEAGTQYF
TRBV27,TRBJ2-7,CASSLGVTAVRTEQYF
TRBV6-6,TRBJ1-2,CASSLSGTGGAGGYTF
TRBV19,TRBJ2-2,CASRIQGTNTGELFF
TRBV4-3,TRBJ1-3,CASSQDRQGAGNTIYF
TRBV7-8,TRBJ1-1,CASSIGAGTEAFF
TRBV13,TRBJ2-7,CASSLSISTPYEQYF
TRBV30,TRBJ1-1,CAWSVRTRVTEAFF
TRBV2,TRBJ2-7,CASSDDGQGASSYEQYF
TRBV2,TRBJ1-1,CASSVGENTEAFF